The present T cell receptor beta chain was sequenced within a study of T cell responses to AZD1222 COVID-19 vaccine. The study, taken as a whole, reports: Among vaccine-associated CD4 TCRs, coverage spanned spike, with dominance at 160-218 and 743-854.

Assay: immunoSEQ multiplex PCR; the TCRdb copy retains only in-frame clones and omits some. The table has roughly 99,000 clones, roughly nine tenths seen once; the top ten hold 4.5% to 6%. V was trimmed by 5 bases and J by 10 bases, leaving 8 bases between them. Germline V gene lookup returns CDR1 DFQATT and CDR2 SNEGSKA (reference sequence). The CDR3 sequence is 9 residues long. As concerns this clone: Its specificity is unknown.

The TCR originated in an adult who received the AZD1222 COVID-19 vaccine. V gene TRBV20-1 combines with J gene TRBJ1-2; D is unresolved. This specimen consisted of peripheral blood, obtained 28 days after the second AZD1222 dose. The CDR3 DNA reads TGCAGTGCTCCCGGTGCCTACACCTTC. Translating gives CSAPGAYTF.